These 21 T cell receptor beta chains were sequenced from one sample in a study of patients and donors after allogeneic stem cell transplantation. TCRdb redid the calling of the RT-PCR reads with MiXCR, one entry per CDR3 protein. The top ten clones hold approximately 32% of a sample with about 200,000 distinct CDR3 sequences, approximately 41% of them seen once. The sample taken for sequencing was blood, either unsorted or a sorted T cell fraction (not recorded which). These receptors were obtained from a human donor who was either an allogeneic HSCT recipient or a stem cell or donor lymphocyte infusion donor (not recorded which). It is not recorded whose cells these are; they may come from a transplant donor.

The V call is TRBV12-3 or TRBV12-4, the J call TRBJ2-1; 12 bases map to TRBD2. CDR3 size: 15 residues. Germline trimming cut 3 bases from V and 6 bases from J; bases unmatched to any gene: 3. The CDR3 DNA sequence: TGTGCCAGCAGTTTTTGGACTAGCGGGATCAATGAGCAGTTCTTC. Protein product: CASSFWTSGINEQFF.

In its sample, this clonotype was seen a few times. The rearrangement uses TRBV12-3 or TRBV12-4 and TRBJ2-1; no reliable D call. V was cut by 4 bases and J by 5 bases, with 9 bases left in between. The length of the CDR3 is 13 residues. CDR3 bases: TGTGCCAGCAGTTGGATCGGCCACAATGAGCAGTTCTTC. This encodes CASSWIGHNEQFF.

Only a few counts were recorded for this clonotype. The J gene is TRBJ1-1, the V gene TRBV6-5; D call uncertain. Trimming removed 6 bases at V and 4 bases at J, with 18 bases between. This CDR3 region has 15 residues. Per the germline V gene, CDR1 is MNHEY and CDR2 is SVGAGI. CDR3 loop: CASSPKGFSTTEAFF. As DNA, the CDR3 is TGTGCCAGCAGCCCGAAAGGTTTTAGTACCACTGAAGCTTTCTTT.

This clonotype was seen a handful of times. This sequence joins TRBV20-1 and TRBJ1-1; weak D call: TRBD1 (6 bases). The germline V gene encodes CDR1 DFQATT and CDR2 SNEGSKA (reference sequence). This CDR3 has 11 amino acids. Trimming cost V 3 bases and J 8 bases, with 10 bases left between them. Written as DNA, the CDR3 is TGCAGTGCTAGTCGGGACATGGAAGCTTTCTTT. Translated, it gives CSASRDMEAFF.

This sequence joins TRBV15 and TRBJ2-7; D is perhaps TRBD2 (5 bases). V lost 3 bases and J 4 bases, leaving 10 bases between the germline ends. This CDR3 comprises 13 residues. In germline, CDR1 is LNHNV, CDR2 YYDKDF (reference sequence). CDR3 coding DNA: TGTGCCACCAGCAGTTTATTAGCGTACGAGCAGTACTTC. Encoded protein: CATSSLLAYEQYF. The full variable domain, with the rest looked up from reference TRBV15 and TRBJ2-7, is DAMVIQNPRYQVTQFGKPVTLSCSQTLNHNVMYWYQQKSSQAPKLLFHYYDKDFNNEADTPDNFQSRRPNTSFCFLDIRSPGLGDTAMYLCATSSLLAYEQYFGPGTRLTVT.

This clonotype occurred a few times. The genes are TRBV5-6 and TRBJ1-2, with D hard to call. V was clipped by 2 bases and J by 4 bases, with 15 bases between them. The CDR3 extends over 15 amino acids. Germline V gives CDR1 SGHDT, CDR2 YYEEEE. DNA for the CDR3: TGTGCCAGCAGCTTCGGAGAGAGCTGGCTCTATGGCTACACCTTC. Translated, it gives CASSFGESWLYGYTF.

The chain combines TRBV4-2 with TRBJ2-6; 7 bases map to TRBD1. The CDR3 covers 17 residues. CDR1 and CDR2 from the germline V gene are LGHNA and YNFKEQ. The V and J ends lost 4 bases and 2 bases, in that order; junction bases with no gene match: 8. In DNA form, the CDR3 reads TGTGCCAGCAGCCCGTCCGACGACAGGGCTGGGGCCAACGTCCTGACTTTC. Its translation is CASSPSDDRAGANVLTF.

Notes on this clonotype: At one of its ends the junction is not consistent with the germline gene, which may arise from a read error. The V gene is TRBV6-1, the J gene TRBJ1-5; D uncertain. The CDR3 loop spans 14 amino acids. Germline loops: CDR1 MNHNS, CDR2 SASEGT. CDR3 region: CASSEEDEVGSQLF. As DNA, the CDR3 is TGTGCCAGCAGTGAAGAGGATGAAGTGGGGTCTCAATTGTTT.

For this clonotype: A single base separates this from a much larger clone, so it may be a read error. V and J are TRBV13 and TRBJ2-7; D is unclear. Germline CDR1 PRHDT, CDR2 FYEKMQ (reference sequence). This CDR3 has 13 residues. The V gene lost 5 bases and the J gene lost 0 bases, with 8 bases spanning the gap. CDR3 sequence: CASSQSPSYEQYF. CDR3 DNA: TGTGCCAGCAGCCAAAGTCCCTCCTACGAGCAGTACTTC.

The V call is TRBV14, the J call TRBJ2-2; 7 bases are a match to TRBD2. CDR3 length equals 12 residues. Germline-derived CDR1 and CDR2 are SGHDN and FVKESK. The V and J ends lost 2 bases and 9 bases, in that order; junction bases with no gene match: 0. This CDR3 reads CASSQSGRELFF. CDR3 bases: TGTGCCAGCAGCCAAAGCGGGAGGGAGCTGTTTTTT.

The chain joins TRBV12-3 or TRBV12-4 to TRBJ2-7; D is perhaps TRBD1 or TRBD2 (6 bases each). The CDR3 has 13 residues. Trimming removed 6 bases from V and 6 bases from J, with 15 bases in between. CDR3 region: CASRPEGGGEQYF. In nucleotides, the CDR3 is TGTGCCAGCAGGCCTGAAGGAGGGGGCGAGCAGTACTTC.

V gene TRBV27 combines with J gene TRBJ2-2; D possibly corresponds to TRBD2 (6 bases). Germline CDR1 reads MNHEY; CDR2 reads SMNVEV (reference sequence). The CDR3 has 14 residues. The V end was cut by 5 bases, the J end by 5 bases, with 12 bases between. The CDR3 is CASSSGPRTGELFF. In nucleotides, the CDR3 is TGTGCCAGCAGTAGCGGGCCTCGGACCGGGGAGCTGTTTTTT.

The rearrangement joins TRBV7-9 to TRBJ1-1; 8 bases align to TRBD1. CDR1 is SEHNR and CDR2 is FQNEAQ in the germline V gene (reference sequence). Trimming removed 2 bases from V and 6 bases from J; junction bases left unmatched: 2. This CDR3 spans 13 amino acids. The CDR3 reads CASSLQGASEAFF. In DNA, the CDR3 is TGTGCCAGCAGCTTACAGGGGGCCTCTGAAGCTTTCTTT.

This clonotype was picked up a small number of times. V usage is TRBV29-1 and J usage is TRBJ1-2; D unresolved. The V and J ends lost 3 bases and 8 bases respectively, with 13 bases between them. This CDR3 spans 12 amino acids. Per germline, CDR1 SQVTM and CDR2 ANQGSEA. The CDR3 loop reads CSVDFWGAGYTF. Written as DNA, the CDR3 is TGCAGCGTTGACTTTTGGGGAGCGGGCTACACCTTC.

This clonotype has more than one count but fewer than ten. V usage is TRBV20-1 and J usage is TRBJ1-2; tentative D call: TRBD1 (6 bases). V lost 3 bases, J lost 2 bases, and 10 bases lay in between. The CDR3 is 13 residues long. CDR1 is DFQATT and CDR2 is SNEGSKA in the germline V gene (reference sequence). The CDR3 loop is CSASQRGNYGYTF. The DNA of the CDR3 is TGCAGTGCTAGTCAAAGGGGGAACTATGGCTACACCTTC.

This clonotype has more than one count but fewer than ten. CDR3 loop: CASSPRDRGNYGYTF. In nucleotides, the CDR3 is TGTGCCAGCAGCCCCCGGGACAGGGGAAACTATGGCTACACCTTC. The J gene is TRBJ1-2, the V gene TRBV5-8; TRBD1 agrees at 10 bases. The V gene's germline CDR1 is SGHTS and CDR2 YDEGEE. With 4 bases clipped from V and 2 bases from J, the junction kept 5 bases outside the gene matches. CDR3 length equals 15 residues.

The J gene is TRBJ1-2, the V gene TRBV7-3, with TRBD1 identical over 10 bases. This CDR3 has 13 residues. CDR1 and CDR2 (germline): SGHTA, FQGTGA. J was trimmed by 8 bases and V by 2 bases; bases with no gene match: 2. CDR3 loop: CASSLGQGEGYTF. The CDR3 DNA is TGTGCCAGCAGCTTAGGACAGGGGGAAGGCTACACCTTC.

V gene TRBV18 combines with J gene TRBJ1-5; D not certain. In germline, CDR1 is KGHSH, CDR2 LQKENI. V was trimmed by 6 bases and J by 0 bases, leaving 15 bases between them. This CDR3 has 16 amino acids. CDR3 in DNA: TGTGCCAGCTCTCCCGACGGATCATATAGCAATCAGCCCCAGCATTTT. Its protein product is CASSPDGSYSNQPQHF.

The rearrangement uses TRBV12-3 or TRBV12-4 and TRBJ2-5; a weak D match, TRBD2 (5 bases). CDR3 size: 13 residues. Trimming pared 5 bases from V and 1 base from J, leaving 8 bases between. For the CDR3, the DNA is TGTGCCAGCAGTCGGGAAATCCAAGAGACCCAGTACTTC. It encodes CASSREIQETQYF.

The chain is built from TRBV12-3 or TRBV12-4 and TRBJ2-1; 12 nucleotides match TRBD2. There are 16 residues in the CDR3. Trimming cost V 6 bases and J 4 bases; bases outside gene matches: 7. In DNA form, the CDR3 reads TGTGCCAGCAGCTGGGGACTAGCGGGCCTTTACAATGAGCAGTTCTTC. It encodes CASSWGLAGLYNEQFF.

This clonotype was counted only a few times. The chain links TRBV5-1 to TRBJ1-1, with TRBD1 identical over 7 bases. The CDR3 is 15 residues long. The germline V gene encodes CDR1 SGHRS and CDR2 YFSETQ. J was trimmed by 0 bases and V by 2 bases; bases with no gene match: 4. CDR3 sequence: CASSLQGYVNTEAFF. Here the CDR3 DNA reads TGCGCCAGCAGCTTACAGGGGTATGTGAACACTGAAGCTTTCTTT. Filled out from reference TRBV5-1 and TRBJ1-1, the complete variable domain reads KAGVTQTPRYLIKTRGQQVTLSCSPISGHRSVSWYQQTPGQGLQFLFEYFSETQRNKGNFPGRFSGRQFSNSRSEMNVSTLELGDSALYLCASSLQGYVNTEAFFGQGTRLTVV.